This T cell receptor beta chain was found in a study of beta chain features in type 1 diabetes. Study-level results: Type 1 diabetes patients had moderately but significantly shorter TCRB CDR3s in all four CD4+ subsets. cDNA-based sequencing might over-represent cells highly expressing TCR.

Expressed TCRB transcripts were sequenced because the isolated RNA had all been reverse transcribed beforehand. Assay used: immunoSEQ multiplex PCR; TCRdb lists only in-frame clones, some missing. This table has 500,000 to 700,000 clones, about 14% appearing once. This clone was counted only a few times. Its antigen is not identified. A single heparinised draw of approximately 110 mL on average was taken per donor. Via the markers CD45RO/CCR7/CD25/CD127/CD95/CD27, stem cell-like memory, regulatory, central memory and naive CD4+ cells were sorted. The germline CDR1 and CDR2 sequences are SGHTA and FQGTGA. The CDR3 extends over 19 amino acids. V was cut by 5 bases and J by 0 bases, with 20 bases left in between.

J is TRBJ2-6 and V is TRBV7-3; the D gene is possibly TRBD1 (6 bases). The sequence derives from a man between 18 and 35 years old in good health. The sample consisted of naive CD4+ T cells from blood. CDR3 in amino acids: CASSPRPWTASSGANVLTF. DNA of the CDR3: TGTGCCAGCAGCCCACGCCCCTGGACAGCTTCCTCTGGGGCCAACGTCCTGACTTTC.